This T cell receptor beta chain was captured by sequencing in a study of human T cells and chemical hapten exposure. At the level of the study: All patients underwent weekly scalp dosing with diphenylcyclopropenone for the full approximately 25-week study.

Sample time point: pre-sensitization, week 0. Stated treatment: therapeutic diphenylcyclopropenone sensitization with weekly scalp DPC. Details on this clonotype: The antigen is unknown.

Findings and limits, study-wide: Each of the donors had alopecia, so their immune responses may not resemble those of healthy people.

The CDR3 extends over 12 amino acids. The V end lost 4 bases, the J end lost 10 bases, and 11 bases lay between the germline ends. The V gene's germline CDR1 is SGHDT and CDR2 YYEEEE. Using its own MiXCR run on the RACE reads, TCRdb lists one record per CDR3 protein. The table lists 38,000 or so distinct CDR3 sequences, 7.6% of them singletons. The clonotype originates from a woman between 45 and 60 years old with alopecia areata. Some clones in this sample may be carry-over from other donors' samples. The V and J genes are TRBV5-6 and TRBJ1-4; no clear D gene. The sequences come from whole blood, collected in connection with sensitization to the hapten diphenylcyclopropenone (DPC). The CDR3 DNA reads TGTGCCAGCAGCCCCCGACACGGAAAACTGTTTTTT. This codes for CASSPRHGKLFF.